The T cell receptor (beta chain) described here comes from a study of response to subunit inactivated influenza vaccine. MiXCR was run by TCRdb on the RT-PCR reads, yielding one entry per CDR3 protein. The sample lists approximately 170,000 distinct CDR3 sequences, approximately 15% occurring once. With 1 base removed from V and 0 bases from J, the gap between germline ends came to 9 bases. Germline V gene lookup returns CDR1 SGHVS and CDR2 FQNEAQ. This CDR3 region has 16 residues. The rearrangement uses TRBV7-8 and TRBJ2-2, with D tentatively TRBD2 (6 bases). The receptor's source is a man aged 50 or older who received an inactivated influenza vaccine. The specimen was CD8+ T cells sorted from PBMCs, collected roughly 5 days after vaccination. CDR3 sequence (DNA): TGTGCCAGCAGCTTAGGTCGCGGGACGAACACCGGGGAGCTGTTTTTT. This encodes CASSLGRGTNTGELFF.